This TCR beta chain was identified during a study of T cell responses to AZD1222 COVID-19 vaccine. The V gene lost 3 bases and the J gene lost 4 bases, with 4 bases spanning the gap. Germline CDR1 SEHNR, CDR2 FQNEAQ (reference sequence). The CDR3 has 12 amino acids. Clones were sequenced by immunoSEQ multiplex PCR, and TCRdb holds only the in-frame ones, with some missing. The data contain under 130,000 clones, about 92% of them singletons. This clone was seen only a few times. This material consisted of peripheral blood, taken on day 0 of AZD1222 vaccination. The chain carries TRBV7-9 and TRBJ1-3; D is uncertain. The clonotype was recovered from an adult in good health. The CDR3: CASSFEGNTIYF. The CDR3 nucleotides are TGTGCCAGCAGCTTTGAGGGAAACACCATATATTTT.